The clone carrying this T cell receptor beta chain was seen only once. Its specificity is not known. Clones were read by immunoSEQ multiplex PCR, and TCRdb kept only the in-frame ones, dropping some. The sample carries over 60,000 clones, 70% to 80% recorded once. Time point noted: blood 2 weeks post-SBRT. Treatment specified: 15 Gy SBRT to primary tumor, nephrectomy 4 weeks later. The tumor was a clear cell renal cell carcinoma. From germline, CDR1 is LNHNV and CDR2 YYDKDF (reference sequence). The CDR3 contains 14 residues. With 3 bases removed from V and 1 base from J, the gap between germline ends came to 9 bases. This entry belongs to a study of radiation and T cells in renal cell carcinoma. Study-level points and caveats: Baseline intratumoral clonotype presence is unknown without pretreatment biopsies.

The sequencing here drew on blood, taken from a patient whose treatment included radiotherapy and nephrectomy. The TCR was taken from a man aged 60 to 75 with renal cell carcinoma. The genes are TRBV15 and TRBJ1-1; the D is unclear. The DNA for the CDR3 is TGTGCCACCAGCAGGATGGGCGAGAACACTGAAGCTTTCTTT. Protein: CATSRMGENTEAFF.